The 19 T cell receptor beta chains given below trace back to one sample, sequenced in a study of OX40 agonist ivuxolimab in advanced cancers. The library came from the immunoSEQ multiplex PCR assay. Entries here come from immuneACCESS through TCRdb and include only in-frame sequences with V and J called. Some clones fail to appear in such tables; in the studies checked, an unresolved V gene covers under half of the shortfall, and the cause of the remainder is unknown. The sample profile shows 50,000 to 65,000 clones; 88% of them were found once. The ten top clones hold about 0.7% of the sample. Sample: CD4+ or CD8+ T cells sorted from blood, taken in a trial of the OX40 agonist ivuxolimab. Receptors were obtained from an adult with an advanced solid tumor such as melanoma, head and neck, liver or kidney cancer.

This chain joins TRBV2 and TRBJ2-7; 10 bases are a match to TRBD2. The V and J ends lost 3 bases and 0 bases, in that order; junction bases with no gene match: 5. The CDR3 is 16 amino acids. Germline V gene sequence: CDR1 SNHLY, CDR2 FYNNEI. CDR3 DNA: TGTGCCAGCAGTGAGCGAGCGGGAGGGCCCTCCTACGAGCAGTACTTC. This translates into CASSERAGGPSYEQYF.

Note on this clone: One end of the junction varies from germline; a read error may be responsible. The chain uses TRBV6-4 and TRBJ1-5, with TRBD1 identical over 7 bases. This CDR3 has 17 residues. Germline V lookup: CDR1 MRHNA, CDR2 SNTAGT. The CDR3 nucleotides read TGTGCCAGCACTGACAGGGATGATAACTATAGCAATCAGCCCCAGCATTTT. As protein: CASTDRDDNYSNQPQHF.

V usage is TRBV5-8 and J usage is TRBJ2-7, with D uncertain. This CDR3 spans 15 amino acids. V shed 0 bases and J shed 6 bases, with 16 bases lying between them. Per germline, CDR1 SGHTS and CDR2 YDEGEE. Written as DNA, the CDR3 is TGTGCCAGCAGCTTGGAGTTAAGGGCCACCCGCGAGCAGTACTTC. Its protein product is CASSLELRATREQYF.

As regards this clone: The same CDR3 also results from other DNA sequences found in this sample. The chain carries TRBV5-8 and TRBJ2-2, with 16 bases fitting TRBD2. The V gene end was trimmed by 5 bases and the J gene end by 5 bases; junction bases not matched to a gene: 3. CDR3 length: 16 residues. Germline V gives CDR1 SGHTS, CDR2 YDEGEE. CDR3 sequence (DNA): TGTGCCAGCAGACGGGGACTAGCGGGAGGGACCGGGGAGCTGTTTTTT. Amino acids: CASRRGLAGGTGELFF.

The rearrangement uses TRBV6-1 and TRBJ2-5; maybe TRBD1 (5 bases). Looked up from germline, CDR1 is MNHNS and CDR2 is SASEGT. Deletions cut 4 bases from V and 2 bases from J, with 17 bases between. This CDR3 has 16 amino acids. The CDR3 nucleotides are TGTGCCAGCAGTGCTTTAACCAGGGTCCCTCAAGAGACCCAGTACTTC. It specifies CASSALTRVPQETQYF.

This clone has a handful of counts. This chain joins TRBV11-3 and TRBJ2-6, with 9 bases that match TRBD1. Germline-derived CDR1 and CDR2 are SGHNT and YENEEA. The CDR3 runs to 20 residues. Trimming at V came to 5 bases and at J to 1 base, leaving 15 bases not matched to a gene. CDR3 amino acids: CASSPGTGLWGSSGANVLTF. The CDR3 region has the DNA TGTGCCAGCAGCCCCGGGACAGGGTTATGGGGCAGTTCTGGGGCCAACGTCCTGACTTTC.

The DNA of the CDR3 is TGTGCCAGCAGCTCCAGGACTAGCGGGCGTGAGACCCAGTACTTC. This sequence encodes CASSSRTSGRETQYF. This chain uses TRBV7-6 with TRBJ2-5; 11 bases map to TRBD2. Germline lookup yields CDR1 SGHVS and CDR2 FNYEAQ. The CDR3 has 15 amino acids. V lost 4 bases and J lost 5; bases outside the gene matches: 6.

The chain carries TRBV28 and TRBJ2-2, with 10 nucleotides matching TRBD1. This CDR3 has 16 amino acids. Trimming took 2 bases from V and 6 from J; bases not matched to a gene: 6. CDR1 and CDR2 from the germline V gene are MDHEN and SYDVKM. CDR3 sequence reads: CASSLGWTGGAGELFF. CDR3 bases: TGTGCCAGCAGTTTAGGTTGGACAGGGGGGGCCGGGGAGCTGTTTTTT.

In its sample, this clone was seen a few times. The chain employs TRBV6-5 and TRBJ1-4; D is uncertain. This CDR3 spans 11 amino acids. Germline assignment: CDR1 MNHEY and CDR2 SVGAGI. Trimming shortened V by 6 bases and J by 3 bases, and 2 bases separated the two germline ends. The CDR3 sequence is CASRSNEKLFF. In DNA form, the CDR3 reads TGTGCCAGCAGGTCTAATGAAAAACTGTTTTTT.

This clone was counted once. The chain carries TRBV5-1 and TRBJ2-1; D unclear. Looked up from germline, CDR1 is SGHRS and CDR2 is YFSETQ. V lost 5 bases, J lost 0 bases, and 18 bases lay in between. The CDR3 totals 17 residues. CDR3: CASSLTPLGSSYNEQFF. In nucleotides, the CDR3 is TGCGCCAGCAGTTTAACCCCACTCGGAAGCTCCTACAATGAGCAGTTCTTC.

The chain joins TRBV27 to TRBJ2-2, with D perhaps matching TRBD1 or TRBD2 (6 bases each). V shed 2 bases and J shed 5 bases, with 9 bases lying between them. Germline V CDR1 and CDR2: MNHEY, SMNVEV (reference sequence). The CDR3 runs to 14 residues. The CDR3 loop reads CASSLTGRTGELFF. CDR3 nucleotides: TGTGCCAGCAGTTTAACAGGGAGGACCGGGGAGCTGTTTTTT.

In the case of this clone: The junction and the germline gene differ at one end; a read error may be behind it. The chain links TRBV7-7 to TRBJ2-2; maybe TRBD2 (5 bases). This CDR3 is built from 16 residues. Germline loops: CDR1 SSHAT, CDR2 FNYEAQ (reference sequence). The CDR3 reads CASSLALFPNTGELFF. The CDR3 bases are TGTGCTAGCAGCTTAGCGTTATTTCCGAACACCGGGGAGCTGTTTTTT.

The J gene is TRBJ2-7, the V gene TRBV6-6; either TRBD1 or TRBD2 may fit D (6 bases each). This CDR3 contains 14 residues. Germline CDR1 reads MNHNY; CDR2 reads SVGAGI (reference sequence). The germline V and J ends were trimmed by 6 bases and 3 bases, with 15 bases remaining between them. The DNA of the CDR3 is TGTGCCAGCAGGCTCGGACAGACTAGCTACGAGCAGTACTTC. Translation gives CASRLGQTSYEQYF.

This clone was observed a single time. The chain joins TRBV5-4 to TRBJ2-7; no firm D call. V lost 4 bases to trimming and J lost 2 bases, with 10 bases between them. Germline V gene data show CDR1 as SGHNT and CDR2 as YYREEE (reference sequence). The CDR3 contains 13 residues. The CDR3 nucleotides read TGTGCCAGCAGCGGAAACAGCGCCTACGAGCAGTACTTC. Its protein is CASSGNSAYEQYF.

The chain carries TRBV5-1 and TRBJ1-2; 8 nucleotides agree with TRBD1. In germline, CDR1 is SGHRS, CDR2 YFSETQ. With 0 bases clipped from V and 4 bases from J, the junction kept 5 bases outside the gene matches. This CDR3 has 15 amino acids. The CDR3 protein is CASSLEPGGVYGYTF. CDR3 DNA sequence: TGCGCCAGCAGCTTGGAGCCAGGGGGCGTCTATGGCTACACCTTC.

The CDR3, as DNA: TGTGCCAGCAGTGAGGGGGGGGATACGCAGTATTTT. Its translation is CASSEGGDTQYF. This chain links TRBV6-1 with TRBJ2-3; 7 bases align to TRBD2. CDR3 size: 12 residues. V lost 3 bases to trimming and J lost 6 bases; unmatched junction nucleotides: 0. Germline V CDR1 and CDR2: MNHNS, SASEGT.

The CDR3 loop reads CASSVEASFFEQFF. Here the CDR3 DNA reads TGTGCCAGCAGCGTAGAGGCTAGTTTCTTTGAGCAGTTCTTC. The chain links TRBV9 to TRBJ2-1; D gene ambiguous. CDR3 length equals 14 residues. V was pared by 0 bases and J by 9 bases, with 13 bases between. Germline V gene data show CDR1 as SGDLS and CDR2 as YYNGEE. The variable domain in full, with the rest retrieved from reference TRBV9 and TRBJ2-1, is DSGVTQTPKHLITATGQRVTLRCSPRSGDLSVYWYQQSLDQGLQFLIQYYNGEERAKGNILERFSAQQFPDLHSELNLSSLELGDSALYFCASSVEASFFEQFFGPGTRLTVL.

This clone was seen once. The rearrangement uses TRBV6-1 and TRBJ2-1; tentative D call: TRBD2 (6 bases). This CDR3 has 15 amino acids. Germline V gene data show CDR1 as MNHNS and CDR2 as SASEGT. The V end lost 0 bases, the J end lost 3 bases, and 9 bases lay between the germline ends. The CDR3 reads CASSEAGTFYNEQFF. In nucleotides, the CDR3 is TGTGCCAGCAGTGAAGCCGGGACTTTCTACAATGAGCAGTTCTTC.

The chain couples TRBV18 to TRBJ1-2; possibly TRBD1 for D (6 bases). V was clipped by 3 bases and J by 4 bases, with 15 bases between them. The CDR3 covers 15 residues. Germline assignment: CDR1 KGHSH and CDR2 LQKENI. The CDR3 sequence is CASSPEGRGAYGYTF. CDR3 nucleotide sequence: TGTGCCAGCTCACCGGAGGGCAGGGGCGCCTATGGCTACACCTTC.